This T cell receptor beta chain is from a study of cytomegalovirus exposure and HLA in healthy donors. With 60 Vbeta and 13 Jbeta primers, the PCR was carried out. Clones were read by immunoSEQ multiplex PCR, and TCRdb kept only the in-frame ones, dropping some. The sample records under 200,000 clones, about 80% being singletons. In regard to this clone: Its antigen is currently unknown.

Overall study findings and caveats: CMV serostatus alone was available as immune exposure information.

The V gene's germline CDR1 is LNHDA and CDR2 SQIVND (reference sequence). This CDR3 has 13 residues. With 3 bases removed from V and 3 bases from J, the gap between germline ends came to 9 bases. Input material: PBMCs. The sequence was obtained from a woman in her forties or fifties in good health and CMV-seropositive. The gene calls are TRBV19 and TRBJ2-7; D perhaps matches TRBD2 (5 bases). The CDR3 sequence: CASSITGNYEQYF. The CDR3 coding sequence is TGTGCCAGTAGTATCACCGGGAACTACGAGCAGTACTTC.